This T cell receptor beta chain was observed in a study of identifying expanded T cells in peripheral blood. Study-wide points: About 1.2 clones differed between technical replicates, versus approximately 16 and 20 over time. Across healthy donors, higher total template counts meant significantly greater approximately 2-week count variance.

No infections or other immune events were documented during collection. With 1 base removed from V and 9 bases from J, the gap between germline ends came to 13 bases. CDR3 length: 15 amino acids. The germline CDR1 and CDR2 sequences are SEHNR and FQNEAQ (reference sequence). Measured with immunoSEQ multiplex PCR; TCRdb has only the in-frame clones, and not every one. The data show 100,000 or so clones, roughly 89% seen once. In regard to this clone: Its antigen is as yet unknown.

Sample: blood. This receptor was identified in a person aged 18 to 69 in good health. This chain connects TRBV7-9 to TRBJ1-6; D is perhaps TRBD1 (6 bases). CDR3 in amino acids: CASSLDGGIGSPLHF. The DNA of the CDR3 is TGTGCCAGCAGCTTAGACGGGGGCATCGGTTCACCCCTCCACTTT.